The 4 T cell receptor beta chains presented below share a single source sample, sequenced in a study of T cells in Graves' hyperthyroidism and ophthalmopathy. RNA transcripts served as the template for amplifying TCR beta CDR3 regions. The HTBI primer set served for first-round RT-PCR of the TCR CDR3. TCRdb called the multiplex PCR reads again in MiXCR, with one record for every CDR3 protein. In the table there are around 800,000 distinct CDR3 sequences, 38% of which are singletons. The specimen sequenced was blood. These receptors originate from a young man with Graves' hyperthyroidism.

V usage is TRBV7-9 and J usage is TRBJ2-5; either TRBD1 or TRBD2 may fit D (5 bases each). Germline CDR1 and CDR2: SEHNR and FQNEAQ (reference sequence). Trimming stripped 5 bases from V and 2 bases from J, with 15 bases between. The CDR3 sequence is 15 residues long. The CDR3 sequence is CASSPWGGLQETQYF. The DNA for the CDR3 is TGTGCCAGCAGCCCCTGGGGCGGGCTTCAAGAGACCCAGTACTTC.

This clonotype was found many times. The chain combines TRBV29-1 with TRBJ1-1; D is unclear. The V gene's germline CDR1 is SQVTM and CDR2 ANQGSEA. Deletions cut 7 bases from V and 8 bases from J, with 20 bases between. The CDR3 covers 13 residues. The CDR3 coding sequence is TGCAGCGCCGACTCGGCCCGACAAACCGAAGCTTTCTTT. Its protein product is CSADSARQTEAFF. Full variable domain (missing parts from reference TRBV29-1 and TRBJ1-1): SAVISQKPSRDICQRGTSLTIQCQVDSQVTMMFWYRQQPGQSLTLIATANQGSEATYESGFVIDKFPISRPNLTFSTLTVSNMSPEDSSIYLCSADSARQTEAFFGQGTRLTVV.

A remark on this clonotype: A much larger clone differs by one base, so this may be a read error. Here the CDR3 omits its conserved ending phenylalanine or tryptophan, so a read error is the likely source. This rearrangement joins TRBV12-3 or TRBV12-4 to TRBJ1-2; the D is unclear. The CDR3 has 11 amino acids. The V end was cut by 3 bases, the J end by 10 bases, with 9 bases between. In DNA form, the CDR3 reads TGTGCCAGCAGTTTGGGTGGGGACTACACCCTC. Encoded protein: CASSLGGDYTL.

V usage is TRBV13 and J usage is TRBJ1-2, with unresolved D. Between the trimmed V and J ends, which lost 6 bases and 0 bases, there was a span of 11 bases. Germline V gene lookup returns CDR1 PRHDT and CDR2 FYEKMQ (reference sequence). The CDR3 runs 14 residues. This CDR3 reads CASRSSGSNYGYTF. In DNA form, the CDR3 reads TGTGCCAGCAGGTCCAGTGGTTCTAACTATGGCTACACCTTC. Full variable domain (missing parts from reference TRBV13 and TRBJ1-2): AAGVIQSPRHLIKEKRETATLKCYPIPRHDTVYWYQQGPGQDPQFLISFYEKMQSDKGSIPDRFSAQQFSDYHSELNMSSLELGDSALYFCASRSSGSNYGYTFGSGTRLTVV.